The 2 T cell receptor beta chains given below trace back to one sample, sequenced in a study of identical twins. TCRdb reprocessed the 5' RACE reads with MiXCR, giving one entry per CDR3 protein. The data show approximately 500,000 distinct CDR3 sequences, about 15% seen once. These same data were also listed under a study on yellow fever vaccine responses in identical twins.

The sample comprised CD4+ T cells sorted from blood. These receptors all stem from a woman aged 18-29 years in good health.

This clonotype has just a few counts. This chain joins TRBV10-3 and TRBJ2-7; 10 bases line up with TRBD1. CDR1 and CDR2 from the germline V gene are ENHRY and SYGVKD. CDR3 length: 14 residues. The ends lost 4 bases at V and 4 bases at J; junction bases unmatched: 4. CDR3 DNA: TGTGCCATCAGTGGACAGGGGGCCGTTTACGAGCAGTACTTC. Protein: CAISGQGAVYEQYF.

The chain recombines TRBV14 with TRBJ2-5; tentatively, D is TRBD1 (6 bases). The germline V and J ends were trimmed by 0 bases and 4 bases, with 12 bases remaining between them. Germline CDR1 reads SGHDN; CDR2 reads FVKESK. CDR3 size: 15 residues. The CDR3 bases are TGTGCCAGCAGCCAAGACAACAGGGACGCAGAGACCCAGTACTTC. Translation gives CASSQDNRDAETQYF.